What follows are 25 T cell receptor beta chains derived from one specimen sequenced in a study of graft-versus-host responses after intestinal transplantation. The antigens these receptors bind are not known. Sequencing used immunoSEQ multiplex PCR; TCRdb keeps in-frame clones, though not all of them. This sample has fewer than 120,000 clones, with approximately 92% found just once. The material was unstimulated CD8+ T cells sorted from spleen or lymph node cells, obtained before intestinal transplant. The receptors derive from a human donor who received an intestinal transplant.

The chain couples TRBV19 to TRBJ2-1; 7 positions agree with TRBD2. The CDR3 is 14 amino acids. V was clipped by 2 bases and J by 4 bases; unmatched bases: 2. Germline V gene data show CDR1 as LNHDA and CDR2 as SQIVND (reference sequence). CDR3 protein: CASSIMGGYNEQFF. Here the CDR3 DNA reads TGTGCCAGTAGTATAATGGGGGGGTACAATGAGCAGTTCTTC.

J is TRBJ1-2 and V is TRBV6-1; D perhaps matches TRBD1 (5 bases). V lost 2 bases and J lost 8, with 15 bases in between. The CDR3 length is 14 residues. Germline-derived CDR1 and CDR2 are MNHNS and SASEGT. In DNA, the CDR3 is TGTGCCAGCAGTGAAAGCAGGGCAGGATTAGGCTACACCTTC. The encoded protein is CASSESRAGLGYTF.

This chain joins TRBV9 and TRBJ2-7; TRBD2 matches 11 bases. Germline CDR1 and CDR2: SGDLS and YYNGEE. CDR3 length: 15 residues. The V and J ends lost 2 bases and 3 bases, in that order; junction bases with no gene match: 4. CDR3 region: CASSVIAGGIYEQYF. DNA for the CDR3: TGTGCCAGCAGCGTCATAGCGGGAGGGATCTACGAGCAGTACTTC.

The rearrangement uses TRBV13 and TRBJ1-1; possible D gene TRBD1, 5 bases. Trimming shortened V by 7 bases and J by 7 bases, and 13 bases separated the two germline ends. Germline V lookup: CDR1 PRHDT, CDR2 FYEKMQ (reference sequence). The CDR3 spans 12 residues. The CDR3 DNA is TGTGCCAGCAAGGGGCCCGTCCTTGAAGCTTTCTTT. Amino acids: CASKGPVLEAFF.

CDR3 nucleotide sequence: TGTGCCAGCAGCTCCCACAGGACAGATACGCAGTATTTT. Translation gives CASSSHRTDTQYF. The V gene is TRBV7-6, the J gene TRBJ2-3; TRBD1 might be the D (5 bases). Germline assignment: CDR1 SGHVS and CDR2 FNYEAQ. Trimming removed 4 bases at V and 3 bases at J, with 8 bases between. The CDR3 spans 13 residues.

The chain has TRBV4-1 and TRBJ2-7; the D gene could be TRBD1 or TRBD2 (5 bases each). Germline V gives CDR1 MGHRA, CDR2 YSYEKL. This CDR3 is 15 amino acids long. Trimming removed 1 base from V and 3 bases from J, with 13 bases in between. The CDR3 loop is CASSQGVGVNYEQYF. CDR3 nucleotide sequence: TGCGCCAGCAGCCAAGGAGTGGGGGTGAACTACGAGCAGTACTTC.

This chain joins TRBV7-6 and TRBJ2-1; 10 bases map to TRBD2. The germline V gene encodes CDR1 SGHVS and CDR2 FNYEAQ. The ends lost 5 bases at V and 4 bases at J; junction bases unmatched: 5. The CDR3 has 15 residues. The CDR3 region has the DNA TGTGCCAGCAGCGATAGCGGGAGGCCGTACAATGAGCAGTTCTTC. Translating it yields CASSDSGRPYNEQFF.

This chain connects TRBV19 to TRBJ2-2; D not certain. Germline V lookup: CDR1 LNHDA, CDR2 SQIVND (reference sequence). The V gene lost 7 bases and the J gene lost 5 bases, with 8 bases spanning the gap. The CDR3 sequence is 12 residues long. CDR3 protein: CASTQGTGELFF. The CDR3 DNA reads as TGTGCCAGTACCCAAGGGACCGGGGAGCTGTTTTTT.

This clone showed up just once. This chain links TRBV27 with TRBJ2-7; D is unclear. V lost 2 bases and J 1 base, leaving 12 bases between the germline ends. CDR3 size: 15 residues. CDR1 and CDR2 from the germline V gene are MNHEY and SMNVEV (reference sequence). The CDR3 protein is CASSLMYLRSYEQYF. CDR3 bases: TGTGCCAGCAGTTTAATGTATCTAAGGTCCTACGAGCAGTACTTC.

The chain is built from TRBV27 and TRBJ2-1; perhaps TRBD2 as D (6 bases). Looked up from germline, CDR1 is MNHEY and CDR2 is SMNVEV (reference sequence). V dropped 5 bases and J dropped 8 bases, with 19 bases sitting between them. The CDR3 contains 15 residues. The CDR3 region is CASSPRRARGDEQFF. CDR3 sequence (DNA): TGTGCCAGCAGTCCCCGGAGGGCCCGGGGTGATGAGCAGTTCTTC.

The rearrangement uses TRBV19 and TRBJ2-1; no definite D call. Trimming cost V 3 bases and J 4 bases, with 7 bases left between them. CDR1 is LNHDA and CDR2 is SQIVND in the germline V gene (reference sequence). This CDR3 is built from 13 residues. The CDR3 loop is CASSITGYNEQFF. The CDR3 nucleotides read TGTGCCAGTAGTATTACGGGTTACAATGAGCAGTTCTTC.

The V and J genes are TRBV5-6 and TRBJ2-3, with TRBD2 matching over 14 bases. Germline lookup yields CDR1 SGHDT and CDR2 YYEEEE. This CDR3 is 18 amino acids long. The trim removed 1 base at V and 1 base at J, leaving 5 bases unmatched. CDR3 coding DNA: TGTGCCAGCAGCTTGCGGACTAGCGGGAGGTTTGGCACAGATACGCAGTATTTT. Translation: CASSLRTSGRFGTDTQYF.

J is TRBJ2-7 and V is TRBV7-8; the D is unclear. Trimming pared 4 bases from V and 2 bases from J, leaving 12 bases between. The CDR3 covers 14 residues. Germline V CDR1 and CDR2: SGHVS, FQNEAQ. Here the CDR3 reads CASSYLDATYEQYF. CDR3 DNA: TGTGCCAGCAGCTACCTGGACGCCACCTACGAGCAGTACTTC. The variable domain in full, with the rest retrieved from reference TRBV7-8 and TRBJ2-7, is GAGVSQSPRYKVAKRGQDVALRCDPISGHVSLFWYQQALGQGPEFLTYFQNEAQLDKSGLPSDRFFAERPEGSVSTLKIQRTQQEDSAVYLCASSYLDATYEQYFGPGTRLTVT.

CDR3 sequence (DNA): TGTGCCATCAGCATAGATCGCGAGCAGTACTTC. Protein: CAISIDREQYF. The chain links TRBV10-3 to TRBJ2-7; D gene ambiguous. The V end was cut by 6 bases, the J end by 6 bases, with 9 bases between. CDR3 length: 11 residues. Looked up from germline, CDR1 is ENHRY and CDR2 is SYGVKD.

V and J are TRBV5-1 and TRBJ2-7; D unclear. Trimming removed 0 bases from V and 0 bases from J, with 10 bases in between. CDR1 and CDR2 from the germline V gene are SGHRS and YFSETQ. The CDR3 spans 15 residues. The CDR3 region is CASSLVAPDSYEQYF. The CDR3 DNA reads as TGCGCCAGCAGCTTGGTAGCCCCCGACTCCTACGAGCAGTACTTC.

The CDR3 is CASSVEGGPETQYF. In DNA, the CDR3 is TGTGCCAGCAGCGTAGAGGGAGGGCCAGAGACCCAGTACTTC. The chain carries TRBV9 and TRBJ2-5; 7 positions match TRBD2. CDR3 length: 14 amino acids. Germline values: CDR1 SGDLS, CDR2 YYNGEE. After removal of 0 bases from V and 4 bases from J, the junction contained 3 bases not matched to a gene.

The V and J genes are TRBV7-9 and TRBJ1-5; D is uncertain. V was shortened by 2 bases and J by 5 bases, with 4 bases between the two germline ends. Germline V gene data show CDR1 as SEHNR and CDR2 as FQNEAQ (reference sequence). There are 12 residues in the CDR3. CDR3 amino acids: CASSLNDQPQHF. CDR3 DNA sequence: TGTGCCAGCAGCTTAAACGATCAGCCCCAGCATTTT.

J is TRBJ1-1 and V is TRBV6-1; maybe TRBD1 (5 bases). The CDR3 has 13 amino acids. Germline V gene data show CDR1 as MNHNS and CDR2 as SASEGT. Trimming cost V 9 bases and J 4 bases, with 15 bases left between them. The chain's CDR3 is CASSRGGGTEAFF. CDR3 coding DNA: TGTGCCAGTTCTAGGGGTGGGGGCACTGAAGCTTTCTTT.

CDR3 DNA sequence: TGTGCCAGTAGTACGGGACAGGGGTACGAGCAGTACTTC. This sequence encodes CASSTGQGYEQYF. V gene TRBV19 combines with J gene TRBJ2-7; TRBD1 agrees at 10 bases. Germline V gene data show CDR1 as LNHDA and CDR2 as SQIVND (reference sequence). V gave up 4 bases and J gave up 4 bases; unmatched junction bases: 1. The CDR3 extends over 13 amino acids.

The chain employs TRBV18 and TRBJ2-7; TRBD2 matches 10 bases. With V trimmed by 1 base and J by 7 bases, 13 bases remained unmatched. The CDR3 covers 17 residues. Germline V gives CDR1 KGHSH, CDR2 LQKENI. The CDR3 bases are TGTGCCAGCTCACCACTACTCAGGCTAGCGGGAGAGAAGGAGCAGTACTTC. As protein: CASSPLLRLAGEKEQYF.

V is TRBV4-1 and J is TRBJ2-7; unclear D gene. Per germline, CDR1 MGHRA and CDR2 YSYEKL. V was shortened by 1 base and J by 2 bases, with 12 bases between the two germline ends. The CDR3 loop spans 15 amino acids. CDR3 residues: CASSQGHAATYEQYF. The CDR3 DNA sequence: TGCGCCAGCAGCCAAGGTCACGCGGCGACCTACGAGCAGTACTTC.

CDR3 coding DNA: TGTGCCAGCAGTGAAGGTTACCTAAGCTCCTACAATGAGCAGTTCTTC. This encodes CASSEGYLSSYNEQFF. This chain connects TRBV2 to TRBJ2-1; D is unresolved. V lost 1 base, J lost 0 bases, and 10 bases lay in between. CDR3 length: 16 amino acids. From germline, CDR1 is SNHLY and CDR2 FYNNEI.

The chain links TRBV5-1 to TRBJ2-2, with TRBD1 as a possible D gene (5 bases). CDR1 and CDR2 from the germline V gene are SGHRS and YFSETQ. The CDR3 contains 14 residues. V was clipped by 0 bases and J by 3 bases, with 6 bases between them. This CDR3 reads CASSLAGYTGELFF. For the CDR3, the DNA is TGCGCCAGCAGCTTGGCAGGGTACACCGGGGAGCTGTTTTTT.

This clone appeared once. The chain uses TRBV9 and TRBJ1-1; maybe TRBD1 (6 bases). This CDR3 spans 13 amino acids. The germline V gene encodes CDR1 SGDLS and CDR2 YYNGEE. Trimming took off 0 bases at V and 8 bases at J, with 11 bases between the two ends. CDR3 DNA sequence: TGTGCCAGCAGCGTAGGTGGGGGCTCCGAAGCTTTCTTT. Residues: CASSVGGGSEAFF.

CDR3 bases: TGTGCCAGCAGCTTAGGATCCGACGAGCAGTACTTC. Protein sequence: CASSLGSDEQYF. The chain couples TRBV7-9 to TRBJ2-7; D not resolved. CDR1 and CDR2 (germline): SEHNR, FQNEAQ (reference sequence). V lost 1 base to trimming and J lost 5 bases, with 6 bases between them. The CDR3 length is 12 residues. Full variable domain (remainder filled in from reference TRBV7-9 and TRBJ2-7): DTGVSQNPRHKITKRGQNVTFRCDPISEHNRLYWYRQTLGQGPEFLTYFQNEAQLEKSRLLSDRFSAERPKGSFSTLEIQRTEQGDSAMYLCASSLGSDEQYFGPGTRLTVT.